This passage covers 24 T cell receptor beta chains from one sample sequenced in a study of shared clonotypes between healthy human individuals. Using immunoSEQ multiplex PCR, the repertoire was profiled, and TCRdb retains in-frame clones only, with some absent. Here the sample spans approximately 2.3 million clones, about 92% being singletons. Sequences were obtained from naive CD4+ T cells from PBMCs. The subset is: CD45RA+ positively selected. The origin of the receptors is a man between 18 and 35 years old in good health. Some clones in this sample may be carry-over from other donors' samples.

CDR3 sequence reads: CASSHSREGYEQYF. The CDR3, as DNA: TGTGCCAGCAGCCACTCGCGGGAAGGCTACGAGCAGTACTTC. This rearrangement joins TRBV6-5 to TRBJ2-7; D is possibly TRBD2 (6 bases). The ends were cut back, 6 bases at V and 3 bases at J, with 15 bases in the middle. CDR1 and CDR2 (germline): MNHEY, SVGAGI. The CDR3 sequence is 14 residues long.

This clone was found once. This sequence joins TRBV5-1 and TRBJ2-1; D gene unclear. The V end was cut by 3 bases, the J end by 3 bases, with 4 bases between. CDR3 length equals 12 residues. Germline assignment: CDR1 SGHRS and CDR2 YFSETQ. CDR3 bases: TGCGCCAGCAGCTGGGACTACAATGAGCAGTTCTTC. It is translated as CASSWDYNEQFF. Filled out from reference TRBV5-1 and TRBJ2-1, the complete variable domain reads KAGVTQTPRYLIKTRGQQVTLSCSPISGHRSVSWYQQTPGQGLQFLFEYFSETQRNKGNFPGRFSGRQFSNSRSEMNVSTLELGDSALYLCASSWDYNEQFFGPGTRLTVL.

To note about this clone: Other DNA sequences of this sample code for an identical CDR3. CDR3 amino acids: CASSSTPGGTEAFF. The CDR3 DNA reads TGCGCCAGCAGTTCCACCCCAGGGGGCACTGAAGCTTTCTTT. This chain joins TRBV5-1 and TRBJ1-1; 7 bases match TRBD1. V was pared by 5 bases and J by 4 bases, with 8 bases of the junction left unmatched. Per the germline V gene, CDR1 is SGHRS and CDR2 is YFSETQ. The CDR3 runs 14 residues. Filled out from reference TRBV5-1 and TRBJ1-1, the complete variable domain reads KAGVTQTPRYLIKTRGQQVTLSCSPISGHRSVSWYQQTPGQGLQFLFEYFSETQRNKGNFPGRFSGRQFSNSRSEMNVSTLELGDSALYLCASSSTPGGTEAFFGQGTRLTVV.

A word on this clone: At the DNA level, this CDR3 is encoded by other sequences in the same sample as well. CDR3: CAWSADRDQPQHF. The CDR3 nucleotides read TGTGCCTGGAGTGCGGACAGGGACCAGCCCCAGCATTTT. This sequence joins TRBV30 and TRBJ1-5, with 8 nucleotides matching TRBD1. The CDR3 has 13 amino acids. Germline V gene data show CDR1 as GTSNPN and CDR2 as SVGIG (reference sequence). The V gene end was trimmed by 1 base and the J gene end by 7 bases; junction bases not matched to a gene: 3.

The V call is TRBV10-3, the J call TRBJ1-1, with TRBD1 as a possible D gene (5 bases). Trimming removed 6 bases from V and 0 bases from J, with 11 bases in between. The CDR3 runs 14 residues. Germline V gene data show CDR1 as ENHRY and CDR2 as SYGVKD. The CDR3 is CAIRTRQMNTEAFF. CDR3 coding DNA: TGTGCCATCAGGACGAGACAGATGAACACTGAAGCTTTCTTT.

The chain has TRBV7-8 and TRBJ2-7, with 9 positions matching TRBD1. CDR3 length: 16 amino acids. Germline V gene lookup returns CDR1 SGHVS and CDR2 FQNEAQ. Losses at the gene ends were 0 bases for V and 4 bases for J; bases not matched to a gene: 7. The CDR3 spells CASSLASTGGGYEQYF. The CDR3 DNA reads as TGTGCCAGCAGCTTAGCTAGTACAGGGGGCGGTTACGAGCAGTACTTC.

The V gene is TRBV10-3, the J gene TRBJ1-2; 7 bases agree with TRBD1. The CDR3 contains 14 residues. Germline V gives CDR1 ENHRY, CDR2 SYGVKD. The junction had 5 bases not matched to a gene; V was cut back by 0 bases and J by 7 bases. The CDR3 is CAISESRDSSGYTF. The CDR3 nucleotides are TGTGCCATCAGTGAGTCCCGGGACAGCTCTGGCTACACCTTC.

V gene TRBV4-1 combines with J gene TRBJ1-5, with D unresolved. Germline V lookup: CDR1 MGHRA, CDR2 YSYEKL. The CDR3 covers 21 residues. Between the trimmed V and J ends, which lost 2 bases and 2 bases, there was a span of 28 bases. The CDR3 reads CASSQLPMAPVPWGGNQPQHF. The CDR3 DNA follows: TGCGCCAGCAGCCAACTCCCTATGGCGCCAGTACCATGGGGAGGCAATCAGCCCCAGCATTTT.

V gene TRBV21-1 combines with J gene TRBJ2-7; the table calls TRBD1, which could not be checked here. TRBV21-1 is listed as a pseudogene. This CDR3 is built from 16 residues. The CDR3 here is CASSKAGTGPPYEQYF. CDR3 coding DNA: TGTGCCAGCAGCAAAGCGGGGACAGGTCCTCCCTACGAGCAGTACTTC.

CDR3 loop: CASSQDGGATEAFF. The CDR3 DNA is TGCGCCAGCAGCCAAGATGGGGGCGCGACTGAAGCTTTCTTT. V is TRBV4-3 and J is TRBJ1-1; possibly TRBD1 for D (6 bases). Germline values: CDR1 LGHNA, CDR2 YSLEER. The ends were cut back, 0 bases at V and 5 bases at J, with 10 bases in the middle. The CDR3 is 14 residues long.

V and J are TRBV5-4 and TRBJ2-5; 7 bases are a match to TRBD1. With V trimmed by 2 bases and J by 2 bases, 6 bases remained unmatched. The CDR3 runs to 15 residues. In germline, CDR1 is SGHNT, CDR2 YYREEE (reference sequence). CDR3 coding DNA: TGTGCCAGCAGCTTCAGGGGGAATGGGCAAGAGACCCAGTACTTC. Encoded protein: CASSFRGNGQETQYF.

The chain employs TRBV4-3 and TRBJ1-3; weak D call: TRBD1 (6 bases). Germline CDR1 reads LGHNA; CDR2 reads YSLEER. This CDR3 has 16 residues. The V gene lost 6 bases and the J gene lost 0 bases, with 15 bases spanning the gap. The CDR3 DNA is TGCGCCAGCAGTCGGTCGGGGGCCCCCTCTGGAAACACCATATATTTT. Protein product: CASSRSGAPSGNTIYF.

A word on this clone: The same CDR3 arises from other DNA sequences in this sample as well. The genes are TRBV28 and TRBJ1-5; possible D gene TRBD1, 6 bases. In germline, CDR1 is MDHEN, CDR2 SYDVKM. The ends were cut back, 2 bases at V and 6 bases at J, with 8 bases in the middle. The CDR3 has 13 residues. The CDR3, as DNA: TGTGCCAGCAGTTTAGGGGGCTCTCAGCCCCAGCATTTT. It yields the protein CASSLGGSQPQHF. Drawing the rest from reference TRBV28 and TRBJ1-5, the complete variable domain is DVKVTQSSRYLVKRTGEKVFLECVQDMDHENMFWYRQDPGLGLRLIYFSYDVKMKEKGDIPEGYSVSREKKERFSLILESASTNQTSMYLCASSLGGSQPQHFGDGTRLSIL.

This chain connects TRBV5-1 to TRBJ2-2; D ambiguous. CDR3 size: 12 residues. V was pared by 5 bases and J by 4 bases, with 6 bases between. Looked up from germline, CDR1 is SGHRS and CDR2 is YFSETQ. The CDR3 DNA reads TGCGCCAGCAGAAGTGGCACCGGGGAGCTGTTTTTT. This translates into CASRSGTGELFF.

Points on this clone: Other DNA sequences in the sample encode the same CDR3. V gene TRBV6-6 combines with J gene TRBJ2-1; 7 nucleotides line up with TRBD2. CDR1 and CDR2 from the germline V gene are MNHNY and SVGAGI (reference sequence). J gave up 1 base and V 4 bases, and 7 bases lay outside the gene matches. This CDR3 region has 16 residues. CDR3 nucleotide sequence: TGTGCCAGCAGTTCACCCGGCGGGAGTTCCTACAATGAGCAGTTCTTC. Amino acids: CASSSPGGSSYNEQFF.

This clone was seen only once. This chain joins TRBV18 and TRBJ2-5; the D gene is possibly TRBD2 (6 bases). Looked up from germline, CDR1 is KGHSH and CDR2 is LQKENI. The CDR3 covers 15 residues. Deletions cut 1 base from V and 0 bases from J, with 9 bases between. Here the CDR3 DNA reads TGTGCCAGCTCACCACTAGCGGTCGACCAAGAGACCCAGTACTTC. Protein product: CASSPLAVDQETQYF.

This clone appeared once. The CDR3 DNA reads as TGCGCCAGCAGTTTCGGTGCGGGACAGGGGGCCTACGAGCAGTACTTC. This sequence encodes CASSFGAGQGAYEQYF. The rearrangement uses TRBV5-1 and TRBJ2-7; 11 bases fit TRBD1. The CDR3 contains 16 residues. CDR1 is SGHRS, CDR2 YFSETQ, per germline. The ends lost 5 bases at V and 2 bases at J; junction bases unmatched: 9.

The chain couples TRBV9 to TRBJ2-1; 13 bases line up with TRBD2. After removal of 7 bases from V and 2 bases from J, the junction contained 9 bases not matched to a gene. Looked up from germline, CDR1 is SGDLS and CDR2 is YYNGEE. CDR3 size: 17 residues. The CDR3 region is CASRRTSGRLTYNEQFF. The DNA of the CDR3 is TGTGCCAGCCGACGGACTAGCGGGAGATTAACCTACAATGAGCAGTTCTTC.

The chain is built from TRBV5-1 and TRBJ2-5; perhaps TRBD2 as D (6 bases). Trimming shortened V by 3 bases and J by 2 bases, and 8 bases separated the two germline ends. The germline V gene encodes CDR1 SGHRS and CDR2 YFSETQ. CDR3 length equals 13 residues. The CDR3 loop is CASSWAGQETQYF. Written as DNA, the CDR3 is TGCGCCAGCAGCTGGGCGGGACAAGAGACCCAGTACTTC.

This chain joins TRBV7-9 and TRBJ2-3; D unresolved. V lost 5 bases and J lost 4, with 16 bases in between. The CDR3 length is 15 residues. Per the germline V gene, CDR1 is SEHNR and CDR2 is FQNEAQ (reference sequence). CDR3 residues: CASSHHALSPDTQYF. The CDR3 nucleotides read TGTGCCAGCAGCCACCACGCGTTATCACCAGATACGCAGTATTTT. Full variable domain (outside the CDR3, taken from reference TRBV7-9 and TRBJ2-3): DTGVSQNPRHKITKRGQNVTFRCDPISEHNRLYWYRQTLGQGPEFLTYFQNEAQLEKSRLLSDRFSAERPKGSFSTLEIQRTEQGDSAMYLCASSHHALSPDTQYFGPGTRLTVL.

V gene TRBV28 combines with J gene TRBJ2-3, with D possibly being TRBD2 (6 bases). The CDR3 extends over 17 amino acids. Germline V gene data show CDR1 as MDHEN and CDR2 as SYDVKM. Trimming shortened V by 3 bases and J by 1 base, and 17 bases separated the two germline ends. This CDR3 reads CASSFPGAGRGTDTQYF. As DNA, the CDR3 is TGTGCCAGCAGTTTCCCTGGCGCGGGACGGGGCACAGATACGCAGTATTTT.

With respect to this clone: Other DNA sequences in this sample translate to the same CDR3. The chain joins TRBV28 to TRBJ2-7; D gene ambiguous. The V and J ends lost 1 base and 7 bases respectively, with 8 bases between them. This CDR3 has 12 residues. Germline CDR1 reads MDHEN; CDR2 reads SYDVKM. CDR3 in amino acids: CASSLLQGEQYF. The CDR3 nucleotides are TGTGCCAGCAGTTTATTACAAGGGGAGCAGTACTTC.

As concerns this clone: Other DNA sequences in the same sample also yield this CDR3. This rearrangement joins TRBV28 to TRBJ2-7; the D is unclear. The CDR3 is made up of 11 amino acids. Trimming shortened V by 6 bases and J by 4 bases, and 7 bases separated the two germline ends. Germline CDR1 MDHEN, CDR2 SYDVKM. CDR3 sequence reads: CASSLKYEQYF. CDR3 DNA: TGTGCCAGCAGCCTAAAATACGAGCAGTACTTC.

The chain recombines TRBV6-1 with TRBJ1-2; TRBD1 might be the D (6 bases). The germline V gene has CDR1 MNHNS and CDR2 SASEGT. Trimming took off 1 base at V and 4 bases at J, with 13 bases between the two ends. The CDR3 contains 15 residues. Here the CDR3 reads CASSEENRGAYGYTF. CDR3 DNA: TGTGCCAGCAGTGAAGAAAACCGGGGGGCCTATGGCTACACCTTC.